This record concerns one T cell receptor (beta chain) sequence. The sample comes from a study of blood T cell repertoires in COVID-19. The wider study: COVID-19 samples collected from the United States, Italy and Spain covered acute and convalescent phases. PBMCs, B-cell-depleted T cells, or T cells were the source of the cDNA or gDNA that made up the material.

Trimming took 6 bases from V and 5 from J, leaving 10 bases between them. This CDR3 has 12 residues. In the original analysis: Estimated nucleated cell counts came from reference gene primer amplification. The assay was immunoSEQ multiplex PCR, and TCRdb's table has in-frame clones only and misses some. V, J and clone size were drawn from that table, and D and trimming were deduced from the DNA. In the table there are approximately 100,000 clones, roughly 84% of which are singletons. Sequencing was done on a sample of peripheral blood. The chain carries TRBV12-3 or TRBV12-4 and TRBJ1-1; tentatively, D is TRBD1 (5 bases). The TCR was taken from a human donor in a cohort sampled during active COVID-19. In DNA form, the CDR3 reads TGTGCCAGCAGCCAGGGTGTAACTGAAGCTTTCTTT. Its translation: CASSQGVTEAFF.